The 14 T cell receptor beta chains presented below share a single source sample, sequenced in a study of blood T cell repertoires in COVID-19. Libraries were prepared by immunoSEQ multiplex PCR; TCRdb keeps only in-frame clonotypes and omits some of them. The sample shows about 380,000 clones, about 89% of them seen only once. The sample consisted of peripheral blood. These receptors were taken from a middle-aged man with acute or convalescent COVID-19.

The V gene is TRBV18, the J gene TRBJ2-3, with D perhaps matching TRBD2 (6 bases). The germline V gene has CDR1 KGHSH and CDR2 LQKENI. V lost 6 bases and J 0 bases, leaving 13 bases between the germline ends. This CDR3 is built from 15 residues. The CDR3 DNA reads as TGTGCCAGCTCCGAGTATAGCGGAAGCACAGATACGCAGTATTTT. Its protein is CASSEYSGSTDTQYF.

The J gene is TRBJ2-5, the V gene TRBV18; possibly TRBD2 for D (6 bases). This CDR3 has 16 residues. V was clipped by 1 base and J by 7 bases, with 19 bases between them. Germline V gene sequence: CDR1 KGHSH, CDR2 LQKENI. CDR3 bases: TGTGCCAGCTCACCACGCGGCCGGGGGTTCAAAGGGACCCAGTACTTC. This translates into CASSPRGRGFKGTQYF.

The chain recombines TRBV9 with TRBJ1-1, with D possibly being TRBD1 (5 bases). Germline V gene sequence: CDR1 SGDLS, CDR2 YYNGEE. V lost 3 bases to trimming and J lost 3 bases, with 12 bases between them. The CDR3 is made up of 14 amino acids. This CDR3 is CASSARAGDTEAFF. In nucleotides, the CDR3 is TGTGCCAGCAGCGCGAGGGCGGGGGACACTGAAGCTTTCTTT.

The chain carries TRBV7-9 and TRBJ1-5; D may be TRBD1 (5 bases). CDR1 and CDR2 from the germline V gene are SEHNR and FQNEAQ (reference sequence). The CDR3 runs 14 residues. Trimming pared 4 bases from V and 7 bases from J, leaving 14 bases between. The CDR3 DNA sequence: TGTGCCAGCAGCTCCGGCGGGGGGGTGCAGCCCCAGCATTTT. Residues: CASSSGGGVQPQHF.

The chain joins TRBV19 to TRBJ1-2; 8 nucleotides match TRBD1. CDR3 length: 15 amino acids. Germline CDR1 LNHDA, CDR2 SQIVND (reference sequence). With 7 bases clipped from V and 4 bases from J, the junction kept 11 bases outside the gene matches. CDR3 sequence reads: CASKWQGATPYGYTF. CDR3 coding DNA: TGTGCCAGTAAGTGGCAGGGGGCGACCCCCTATGGCTACACCTTC. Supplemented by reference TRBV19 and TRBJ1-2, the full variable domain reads DGGITQSPKYLFRKEGQNVTLSCEQNLNHDAMYWYRQDPGQGLRLIYYSQIVNDFQKGDIAEGYSVSREKKESFPLTVTSAQKNPTAFYLCASKWQGATPYGYTFGSGTRLTVV.

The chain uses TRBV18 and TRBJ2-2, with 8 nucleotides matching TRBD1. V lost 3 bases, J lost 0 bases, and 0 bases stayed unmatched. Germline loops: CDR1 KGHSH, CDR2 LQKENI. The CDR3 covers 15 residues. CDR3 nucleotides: TGTGCCAGCTCACCGGACAGGGCGAACACCGGGGAGCTGTTTTTT. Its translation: CASSPDRANTGELFF.

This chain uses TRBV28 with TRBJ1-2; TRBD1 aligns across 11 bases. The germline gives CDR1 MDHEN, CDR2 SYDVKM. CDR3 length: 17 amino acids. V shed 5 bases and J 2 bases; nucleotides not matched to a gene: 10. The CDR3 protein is CASSPSGQGAANYGYTF. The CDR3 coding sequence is TGTGCCAGCAGTCCTAGCGGACAGGGGGCAGCGAACTATGGCTACACCTTC.

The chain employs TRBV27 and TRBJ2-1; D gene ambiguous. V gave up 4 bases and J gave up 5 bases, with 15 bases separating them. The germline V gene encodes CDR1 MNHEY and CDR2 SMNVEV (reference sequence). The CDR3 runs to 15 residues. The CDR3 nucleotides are TGTGCCAGCAGTTCCCTCGACCCCGGAGACAATGAGCAGTTCTTC. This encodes CASSSLDPGDNEQFF.

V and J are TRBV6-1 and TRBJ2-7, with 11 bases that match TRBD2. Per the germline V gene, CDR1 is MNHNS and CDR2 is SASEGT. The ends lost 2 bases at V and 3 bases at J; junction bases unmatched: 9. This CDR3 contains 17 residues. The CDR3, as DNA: TGTGCCAGCAGTGAATTACTAGCGGGGGCTTTTAACTACGAGCAGTACTTC. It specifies CASSELLAGAFNYEQYF.

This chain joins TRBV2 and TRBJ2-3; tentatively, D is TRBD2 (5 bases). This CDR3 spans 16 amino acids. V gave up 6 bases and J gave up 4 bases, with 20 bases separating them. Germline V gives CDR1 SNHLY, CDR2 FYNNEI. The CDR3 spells CASSLLPGWGADTQYF. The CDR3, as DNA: TGTGCCAGCAGCCTACTTCCCGGATGGGGAGCAGATACGCAGTATTTT.

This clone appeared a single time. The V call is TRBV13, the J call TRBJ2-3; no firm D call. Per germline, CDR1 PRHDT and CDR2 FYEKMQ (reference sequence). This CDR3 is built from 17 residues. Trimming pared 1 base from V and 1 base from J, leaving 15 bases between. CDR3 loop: CASSLEYRGGGTDTQYF. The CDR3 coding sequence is TGTGCCAGCAGCTTAGAGTACCGCGGCGGAGGCACAGATACGCAGTATTTT.

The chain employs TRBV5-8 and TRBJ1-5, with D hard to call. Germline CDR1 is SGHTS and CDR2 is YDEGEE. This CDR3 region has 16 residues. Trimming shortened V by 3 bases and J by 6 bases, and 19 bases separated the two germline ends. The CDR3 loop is CASSSEGGVWTQPQHF. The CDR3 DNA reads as TGTGCCAGCAGCTCCGAAGGAGGTGTGTGGACTCAGCCCCAGCATTTT.

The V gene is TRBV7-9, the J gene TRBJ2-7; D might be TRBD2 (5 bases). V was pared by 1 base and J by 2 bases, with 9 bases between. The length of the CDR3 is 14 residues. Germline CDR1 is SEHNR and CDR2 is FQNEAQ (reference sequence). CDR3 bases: TGTGCCAGCAGCTTAGTAGAGGGAACCTACGAGCAGTACTTC. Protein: CASSLVEGTYEQYF.

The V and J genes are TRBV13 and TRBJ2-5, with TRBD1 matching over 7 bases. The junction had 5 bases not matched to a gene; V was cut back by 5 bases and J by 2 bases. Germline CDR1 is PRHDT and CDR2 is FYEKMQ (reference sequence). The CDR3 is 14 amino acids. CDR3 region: CASSQGDSQETQYF. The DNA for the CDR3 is TGTGCCAGCAGCCAGGGGGACAGTCAAGAGACCCAGTACTTC.